What follows is one TCR beta chain and its context. Its antigen is unknown. This sample is part of a study of shared clonotypes between healthy human individuals. Germline V lookup: CDR1 SGHRS, CDR2 YFSETQ. CDR3 size: 15 residues. The J segment lost 4 bases and the V segment lost 0 bases, leaving 5 bases of the junction unmatched. Whole-study findings and limits: Rarefaction revealed incomplete sorted-subset sequencing despite large depth.

For sorted subsets, 200 ng DNA per replicate equaled tens of thousands of T cell genomes. Produced via immunoSEQ multiplex PCR; TCRdb's table is partial and in-frame only. The table lists 2.5 million or so clones, approximately 90% of them singletons. This TCR derives from a man aged 18 to 30 in good health. The J gene is TRBJ2-5, the V gene TRBV5-1, with 8 bases lining up with TRBD1. The sequencing sample was made of naive CD4+ T cells sorted from blood. Subset: CD45RA+ positively selected. This CDR3 reads CASSLGRGLTETQYF. CDR3 DNA: TGCGCCAGCAGCTTGGGCAGGGGGCTAACAGAGACCCAGTACTTC.